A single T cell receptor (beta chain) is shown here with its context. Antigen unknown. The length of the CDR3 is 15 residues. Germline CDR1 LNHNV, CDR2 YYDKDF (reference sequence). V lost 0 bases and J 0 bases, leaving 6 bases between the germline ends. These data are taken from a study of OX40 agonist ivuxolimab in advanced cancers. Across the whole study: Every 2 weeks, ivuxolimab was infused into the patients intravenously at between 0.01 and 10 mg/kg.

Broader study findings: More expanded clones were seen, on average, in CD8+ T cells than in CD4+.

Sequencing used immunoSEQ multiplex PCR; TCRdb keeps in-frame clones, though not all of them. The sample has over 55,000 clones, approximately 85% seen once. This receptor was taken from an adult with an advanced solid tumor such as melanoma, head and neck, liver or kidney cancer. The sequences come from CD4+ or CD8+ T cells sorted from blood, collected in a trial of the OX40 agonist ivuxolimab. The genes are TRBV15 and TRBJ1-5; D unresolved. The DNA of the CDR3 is TGTGCCACCAGCAGAGACCTCTTTAGCAATCAGCCCCAGCATTTT. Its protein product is CATSRDLFSNQPQHF.